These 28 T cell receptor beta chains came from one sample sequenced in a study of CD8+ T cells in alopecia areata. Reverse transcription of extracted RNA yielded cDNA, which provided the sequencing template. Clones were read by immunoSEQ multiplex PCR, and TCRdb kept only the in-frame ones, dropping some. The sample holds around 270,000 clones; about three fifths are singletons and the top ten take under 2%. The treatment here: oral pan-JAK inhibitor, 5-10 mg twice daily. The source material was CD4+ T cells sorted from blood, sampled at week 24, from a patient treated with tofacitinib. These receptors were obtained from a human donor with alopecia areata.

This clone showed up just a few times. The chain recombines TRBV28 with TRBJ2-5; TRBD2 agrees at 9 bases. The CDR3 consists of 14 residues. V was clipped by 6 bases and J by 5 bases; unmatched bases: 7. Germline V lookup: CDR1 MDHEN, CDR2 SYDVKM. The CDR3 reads CASRLAGLGETQYF. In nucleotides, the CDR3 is TGTGCCAGCAGGCTAGCGGGGTTAGGGGAGACCCAGTACTTC.

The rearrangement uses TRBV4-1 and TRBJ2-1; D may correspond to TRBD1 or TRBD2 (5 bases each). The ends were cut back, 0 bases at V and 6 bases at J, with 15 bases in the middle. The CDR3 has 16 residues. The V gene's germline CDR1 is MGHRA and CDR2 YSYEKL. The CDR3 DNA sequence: TGCGCCAGCAGCCAAGAACCAACCGGGGCCCTCAATGAGCAGTTCTTC. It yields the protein CASSQEPTGALNEQFF.

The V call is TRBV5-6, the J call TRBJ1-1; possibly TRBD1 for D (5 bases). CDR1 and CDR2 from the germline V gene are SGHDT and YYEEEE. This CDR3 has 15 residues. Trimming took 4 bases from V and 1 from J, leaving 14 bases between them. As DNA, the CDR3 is TGTGCCAGCAGCGTTTCGGGGGGAGAGAACACTGAAGCTTTCTTT. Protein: CASSVSGGENTEAFF.

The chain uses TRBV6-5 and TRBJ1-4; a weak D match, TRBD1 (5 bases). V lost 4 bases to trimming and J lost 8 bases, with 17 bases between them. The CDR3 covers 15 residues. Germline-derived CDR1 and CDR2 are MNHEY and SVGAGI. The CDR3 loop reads CASSSTDRAGEKLFF. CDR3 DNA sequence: TGTGCCAGCAGTTCCACAGACAGAGCCGGGGAAAAACTGTTTTTT.

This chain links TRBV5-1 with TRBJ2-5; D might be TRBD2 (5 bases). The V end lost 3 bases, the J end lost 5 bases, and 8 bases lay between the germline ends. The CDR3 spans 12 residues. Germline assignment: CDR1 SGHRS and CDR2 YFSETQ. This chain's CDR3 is CASSYSAETQYF. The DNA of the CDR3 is TGCGCCAGCAGCTATAGCGCGGAGACCCAGTACTTC.

For the CDR3, the DNA is TGTGCCAGCAGCGCCACACGAGGCCCCACGTCCGTATCCTACAATGAGCAGTTCTTC. This codes for CASSATRGPTSVSYNEQFF. This chain joins TRBV9 and TRBJ2-1, with unresolved D. CDR3 size: 19 residues. Germline V gene sequence: CDR1 SGDLS, CDR2 YYNGEE. V lost 3 bases to trimming and J lost 1 base, with 23 bases between them.

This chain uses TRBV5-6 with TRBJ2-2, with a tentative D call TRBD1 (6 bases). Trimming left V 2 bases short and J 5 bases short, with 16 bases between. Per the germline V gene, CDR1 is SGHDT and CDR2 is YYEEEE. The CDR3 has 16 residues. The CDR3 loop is CASSFLSGERTGELFF. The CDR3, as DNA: TGTGCCAGCAGCTTTTTATCAGGGGAGCGAACCGGGGAGCTGTTTTTT. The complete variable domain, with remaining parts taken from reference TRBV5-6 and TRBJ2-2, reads DAGVTQSPTHLIKTRGQQVTLRCSPKSGHDTVSWYQQALGQGPQFIFQYYEEEERQRGNFPDRFSGHQFPNYSSELNVNALLLGDSALYLCASSFLSGERTGELFFGEGSRLTVL.

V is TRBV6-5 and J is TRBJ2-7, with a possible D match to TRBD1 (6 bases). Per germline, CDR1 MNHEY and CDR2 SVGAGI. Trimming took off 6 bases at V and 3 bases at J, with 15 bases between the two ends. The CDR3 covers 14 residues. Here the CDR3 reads CASSYRHRDYEQYF. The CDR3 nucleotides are TGTGCCAGCAGCTACCGCCACAGGGACTACGAGCAGTACTTC.

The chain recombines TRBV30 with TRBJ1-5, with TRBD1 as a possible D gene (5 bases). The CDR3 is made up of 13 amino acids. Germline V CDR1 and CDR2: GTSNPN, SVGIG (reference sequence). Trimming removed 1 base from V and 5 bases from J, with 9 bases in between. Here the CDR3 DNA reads TGTGCCTGGAGTGGGCAGGGCTATCAGCCCCAGCATTTT. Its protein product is CAWSGQGYQPQHF.

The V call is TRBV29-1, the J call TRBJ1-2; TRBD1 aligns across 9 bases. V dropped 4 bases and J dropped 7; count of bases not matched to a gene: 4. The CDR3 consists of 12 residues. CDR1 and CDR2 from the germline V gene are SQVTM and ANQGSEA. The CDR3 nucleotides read TGCAGCGTTGGGGACAGGGCGGGTGGCTACACCTTC. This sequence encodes CSVGDRAGGYTF.

As DNA, the CDR3 is TGCAGCGTTGAAACTGGTGAAAAACTGTTTTTT. Amino acids: CSVETGEKLFF. V is TRBV29-1 and J is TRBJ1-4; the D is unclear. The CDR3 runs to 11 residues. V was pared by 2 bases and J by 7 bases, with 5 bases between. Germline V gene lookup returns CDR1 SQVTM and CDR2 ANQGSEA.

Here the CDR3 reads CASSFGQTQPQHF. The CDR3 nucleotides are TGTGCCAGCAGCTTTGGACAGACGCAGCCCCAGCATTTT. The V gene is TRBV11-2, the J gene TRBJ1-5; possible D gene TRBD1, 6 bases. This CDR3 contains 13 residues. Per germline, CDR1 SGHAT and CDR2 FQNNGV. The V gene lost 3 bases and the J gene lost 7 bases, with 10 bases spanning the gap.

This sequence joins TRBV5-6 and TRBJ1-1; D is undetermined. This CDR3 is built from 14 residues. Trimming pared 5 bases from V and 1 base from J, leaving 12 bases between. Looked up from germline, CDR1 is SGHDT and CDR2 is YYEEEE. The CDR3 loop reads CASSFGVENTEAFF. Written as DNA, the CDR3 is TGTGCCAGCAGTTTCGGGGTAGAGAACACTGAAGCTTTCTTT.

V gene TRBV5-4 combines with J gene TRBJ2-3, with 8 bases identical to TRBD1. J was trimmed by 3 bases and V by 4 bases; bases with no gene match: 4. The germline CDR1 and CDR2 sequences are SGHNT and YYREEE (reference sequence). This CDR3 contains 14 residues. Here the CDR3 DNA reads TGTGCCAGCAGCGGTCGACAGGGGACAGATACGCAGTATTTT. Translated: CASSGRQGTDTQYF.

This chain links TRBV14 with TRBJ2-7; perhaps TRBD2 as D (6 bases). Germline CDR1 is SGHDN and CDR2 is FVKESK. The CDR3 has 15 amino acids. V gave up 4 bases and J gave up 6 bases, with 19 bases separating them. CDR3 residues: CASSRPGLVDIEQYF. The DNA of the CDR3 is TGTGCCAGCAGCCGGCCGGGACTTGTCGATATCGAGCAGTACTTC.

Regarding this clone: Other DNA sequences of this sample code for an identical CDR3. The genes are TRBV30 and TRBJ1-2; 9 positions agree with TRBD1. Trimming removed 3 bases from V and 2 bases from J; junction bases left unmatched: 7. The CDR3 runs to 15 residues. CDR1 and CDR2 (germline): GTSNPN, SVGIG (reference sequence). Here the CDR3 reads CAWRGPGQGNYGYTF. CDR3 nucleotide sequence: TGTGCCTGGAGAGGTCCGGGACAGGGAAACTATGGCTACACCTTC.

The CDR3 region is CASIGGPSYEQYF. CDR3 sequence (DNA): TGTGCCAGCATCGGGGGGCCCTCCTACGAGCAGTACTTC. The chain has TRBV28 and TRBJ2-7, with D possibly being TRBD2 (7 bases). The ends were cut back, 7 bases at V and 0 bases at J, with 10 bases in the middle. Germline V gene sequence: CDR1 MDHEN, CDR2 SYDVKM. The CDR3 consists of 13 residues.

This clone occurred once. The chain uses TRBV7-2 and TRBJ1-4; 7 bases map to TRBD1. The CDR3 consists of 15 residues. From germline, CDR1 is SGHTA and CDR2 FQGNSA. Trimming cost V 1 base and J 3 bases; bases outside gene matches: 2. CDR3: CASSLGGTANEKLFF. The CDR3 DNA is TGTGCCAGCAGCTTAGGTGGGACAGCTAATGAAAAACTGTTTTTT.

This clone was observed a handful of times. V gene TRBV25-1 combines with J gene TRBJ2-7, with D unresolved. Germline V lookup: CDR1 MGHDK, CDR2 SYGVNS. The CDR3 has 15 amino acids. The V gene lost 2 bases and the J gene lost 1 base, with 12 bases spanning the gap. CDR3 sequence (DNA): TGTGCCAGCAGTGAAGAAGGAAAAGGGTCCTACGAGCAGTACTTC. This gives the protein CASSEEGKGSYEQYF.

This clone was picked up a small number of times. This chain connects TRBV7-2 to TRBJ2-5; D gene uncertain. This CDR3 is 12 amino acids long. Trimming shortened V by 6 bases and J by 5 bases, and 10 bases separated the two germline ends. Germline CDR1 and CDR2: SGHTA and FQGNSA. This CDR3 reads CASSPNIETQYF. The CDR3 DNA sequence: TGTGCCAGCAGTCCTAATATCGAGACCCAGTACTTC.

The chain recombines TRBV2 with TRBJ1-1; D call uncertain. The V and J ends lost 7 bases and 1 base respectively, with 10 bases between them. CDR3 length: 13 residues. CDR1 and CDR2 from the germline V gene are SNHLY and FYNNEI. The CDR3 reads CASNLWENTEAFF. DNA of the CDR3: TGTGCCAGCAATCTCTGGGAGAACACTGAAGCTTTCTTT.

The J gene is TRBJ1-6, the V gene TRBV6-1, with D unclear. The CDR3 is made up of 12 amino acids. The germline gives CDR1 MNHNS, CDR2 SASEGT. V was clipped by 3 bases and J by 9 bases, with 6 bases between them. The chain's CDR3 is CASSDGRSPLHF. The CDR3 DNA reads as TGTGCCAGCAGTGATGGACGTTCACCCCTCCACTTT.

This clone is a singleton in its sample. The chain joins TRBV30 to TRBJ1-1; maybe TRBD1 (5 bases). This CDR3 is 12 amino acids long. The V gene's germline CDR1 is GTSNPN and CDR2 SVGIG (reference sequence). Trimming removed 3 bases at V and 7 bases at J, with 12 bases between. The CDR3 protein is CAWREQAFEAFF. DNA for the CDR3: TGTGCCTGGAGGGAACAGGCCTTTGAAGCTTTCTTT.

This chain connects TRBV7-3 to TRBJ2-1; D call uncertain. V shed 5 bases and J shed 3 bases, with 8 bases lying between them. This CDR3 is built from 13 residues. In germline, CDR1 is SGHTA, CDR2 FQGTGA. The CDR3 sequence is CASSPGSYNEQFF. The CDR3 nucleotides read TGTGCCAGCAGCCCGGGTAGCTACAATGAGCAGTTCTTC.

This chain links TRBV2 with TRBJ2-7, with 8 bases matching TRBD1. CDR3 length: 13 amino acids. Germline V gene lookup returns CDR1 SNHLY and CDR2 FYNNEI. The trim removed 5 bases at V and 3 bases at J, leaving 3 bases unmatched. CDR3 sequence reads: CASSPDRGYEQYF. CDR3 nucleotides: TGTGCCAGCAGTCCCGACAGGGGCTACGAGCAGTACTTC.

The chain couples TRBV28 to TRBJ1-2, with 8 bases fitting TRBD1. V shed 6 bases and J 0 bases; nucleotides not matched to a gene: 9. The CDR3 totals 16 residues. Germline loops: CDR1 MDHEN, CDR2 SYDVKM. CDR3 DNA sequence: TGTGCCAGCAGCACGACAGGGGTTCGAGCTAACTATGGCTACACCTTC. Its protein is CASSTTGVRANYGYTF.

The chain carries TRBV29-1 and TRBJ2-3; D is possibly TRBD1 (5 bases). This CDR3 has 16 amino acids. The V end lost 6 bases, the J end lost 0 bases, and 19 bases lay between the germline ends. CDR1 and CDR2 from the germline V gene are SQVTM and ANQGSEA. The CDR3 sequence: CSVRNIRWGSTDTQYF. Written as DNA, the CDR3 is TGCAGCGTCCGCAATATACGTTGGGGCAGCACAGATACGCAGTATTTT.

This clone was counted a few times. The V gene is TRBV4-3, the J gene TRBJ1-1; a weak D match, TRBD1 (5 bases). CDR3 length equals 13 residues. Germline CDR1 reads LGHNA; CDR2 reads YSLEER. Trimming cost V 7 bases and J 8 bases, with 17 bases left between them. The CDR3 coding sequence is TGCGCCAGCAAACTCTCTGGGCAGGGAGAAGCTTTCTTT. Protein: CASKLSGQGEAFF.